The text below deals with one T cell receptor beta chain. Its antigen is not identified. Both 60 Vbeta primers and 13 Jbeta primers went into the PCR. Using immunoSEQ multiplex PCR, the repertoire was profiled, and TCRdb retains in-frame clones only, with some absent. The sample contains under 200,000 clones, over 75% of which appear only once. These data come from a study of cytomegalovirus exposure and HLA in healthy donors. Study-level results: In vitro work confirmed that a few CMV-associated chains recognize CMV antigens. Fewer N-insertions (relative to the roughly 610-donor mean) were reportedly seen in an Asian-associated ancestry cluster in a later analysis. Later analysis associated a missense DCLRE1C variant with TCR beta V- and J-gene trimming. About 90% or about 30% of the time was how often most TCR beta V segments were productive, according to an earlier analysis.

Sequencing was performed on PBMCs. The receptor was isolated from a female donor in good health and CMV-seronegative.

The CDR3 sequence is CASGDLAGLRETQYF. The CDR3 DNA reads as TGTGCCAGCGGGGATTTGGCGGGTTTAAGGGAGACCCAGTACTTC. The chain carries TRBV28 and TRBJ2-5; the D gene is possibly TRBD2 (5 bases). V lost 8 bases and J lost 5, with 21 bases in between. The CDR3 totals 15 residues. CDR1 and CDR2 from the germline V gene are MDHEN and SYDVKM.